Each of the 7 T cell receptor beta chains below was sequenced from the same sample in a study of shared clonotypes between healthy human individuals. Only in-frame clones appear in the TCRdb table, and some are missing; sequencing was by immunoSEQ multiplex PCR. Of over a million clones detected, around 97% appear once; the ten largest clones hold approximately 1.2%. Source material: naive CD4+ T cells sorted from blood. As for subset: CD45RA+ positively selected. These receptors all stem from a man under 40 in good health.

The CDR3 sequence is CASSELVWREFGDTQYF. In DNA form, the CDR3 reads TGTGCCAGCAGTGAATTGGTCTGGCGGGAGTTCGGAGATACGCAGTATTTT. This chain links TRBV6-1 with TRBJ2-3; 7 bases are shared with TRBD2. CDR1 and CDR2 from the germline V gene are MNHNS and SASEGT. V shed 2 bases and J 5 bases; nucleotides not matched to a gene: 13. The CDR3 consists of 17 residues.

The chain is built from TRBV7-9 and TRBJ1-4, with D unclear. The ends were cut back, 5 bases at V and 2 bases at J, with 12 bases in the middle. CDR3 size: 15 residues. Per germline, CDR1 SEHNR and CDR2 FQNEAQ (reference sequence). The CDR3 nucleotides read TGTGCCAGCAGCCGACTCGGGAGGACTAATGAAAAACTGTTTTTT. Translated: CASSRLGRTNEKLFF. The full variable domain, rest sourced from reference TRBV7-9 and TRBJ1-4, is DTGVSQNPRHKITKRGQNVTFRCDPISEHNRLYWYRQTLGQGPEFLTYFQNEAQLEKSRLLSDRFSAERPKGSFSTLEIQRTEQGDSAMYLCASSRLGRTNEKLFFGSGTQLSVL.

The chain uses TRBV28 and TRBJ2-3; D remains unclear. Trimming took off 6 bases at V and 2 bases at J, with 12 bases between the two ends. The CDR3 extends over 14 amino acids. Per the germline V gene, CDR1 is MDHEN and CDR2 is SYDVKM. CDR3 DNA sequence: TGTGCCAGCAGCCCAGGACCTCTCACAGATACGCAGTATTTT. Encoded protein: CASSPGPLTDTQYF.

As to this clone: The same CDR3 can be traced to other DNA sequences in this sample. This chain uses TRBV5-1 with TRBJ2-5; D tentatively reads TRBD1 or TRBD2 (5 bases each). Germline V gene data show CDR1 as SGHRS and CDR2 as YFSETQ. V was shortened by 1 base and J by 1 base, with 8 bases between the two germline ends. This CDR3 spans 14 amino acids. The DNA for the CDR3 is TGCGCCAGCAGCTTGTATGGGGGCCAAGAGACCCAGTACTTC. Translation: CASSLYGGQETQYF.

There are many counts of this clone. The chain has TRBV2 and TRBJ1-1; no reliable D call. V was shortened by 6 bases and J by 5 bases, with 7 bases between the two germline ends. CDR1 is SNHLY, CDR2 FYNNEI, per germline. CDR3 length: 11 amino acids. The CDR3 reads CASSPWTEAFF. CDR3 DNA: TGTGCCAGCAGCCCGTGGACTGAAGCTTTCTTT.

The chain is built from TRBV5-5 and TRBJ2-1; 7 nucleotides agree with TRBD2. CDR1 and CDR2 (germline): SGHKS, YYEKEE (reference sequence). Trimming at V came to 4 bases and at J to 12 bases, leaving 10 bases not matched to a gene. The CDR3 extends over 13 amino acids. The CDR3 region is CASSPSSGIWQFF. The CDR3 DNA reads as TGTGCCAGCAGCCCCTCCAGCGGGATATGGCAGTTCTTC.

This chain connects TRBV18 to TRBJ2-7; 8 positions agree with TRBD2. CDR3 length: 15 amino acids. With 1 base clipped from V and 3 bases from J, the junction kept 5 bases outside the gene matches. The V gene's germline CDR1 is KGHSH and CDR2 LQKENI. In DNA, the CDR3 is TGTGCCAGCTCACCACGGCCTAGCGGGCACTACGAGCAGTACTTC. Protein: CASSPRPSGHYEQYF.